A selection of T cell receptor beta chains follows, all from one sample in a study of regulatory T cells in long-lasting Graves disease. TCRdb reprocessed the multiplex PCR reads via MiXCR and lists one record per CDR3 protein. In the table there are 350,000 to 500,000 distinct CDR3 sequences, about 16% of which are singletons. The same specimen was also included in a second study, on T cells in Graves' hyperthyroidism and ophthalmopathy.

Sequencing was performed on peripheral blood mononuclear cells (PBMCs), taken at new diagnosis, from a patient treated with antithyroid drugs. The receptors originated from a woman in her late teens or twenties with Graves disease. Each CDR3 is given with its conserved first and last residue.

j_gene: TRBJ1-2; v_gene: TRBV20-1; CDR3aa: CSASWDRGYYGYTF
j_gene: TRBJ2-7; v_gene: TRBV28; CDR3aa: CASSLTSGREQYF
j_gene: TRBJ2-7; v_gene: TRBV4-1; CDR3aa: CASSQVAGISYEQYF
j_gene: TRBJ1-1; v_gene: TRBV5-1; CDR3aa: CASSLASPNTEAFF
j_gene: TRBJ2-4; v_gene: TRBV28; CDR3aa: CASSPSLRDPKGF
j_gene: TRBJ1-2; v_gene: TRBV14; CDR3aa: CASSQVGTGLYGYTF
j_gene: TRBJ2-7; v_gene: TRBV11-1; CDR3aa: CASSLLYGDYEQYF
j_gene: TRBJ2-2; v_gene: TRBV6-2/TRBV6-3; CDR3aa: CASSYSGGVEELFF
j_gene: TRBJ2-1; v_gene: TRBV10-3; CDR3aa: CAISDGTTGNEQFF
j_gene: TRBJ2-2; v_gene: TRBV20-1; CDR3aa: CSARDGRSNTGELFF
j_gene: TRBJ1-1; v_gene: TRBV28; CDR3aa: CASSFVQGYTEAFF
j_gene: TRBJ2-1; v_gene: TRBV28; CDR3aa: CASRLPGLAGGVPYNEQFF
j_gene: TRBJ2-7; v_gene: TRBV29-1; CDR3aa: CSVFLAGSYEQYF
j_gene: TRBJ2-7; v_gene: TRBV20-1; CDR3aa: CSDGALASSYEQYF
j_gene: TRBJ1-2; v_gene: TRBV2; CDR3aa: CASSDGRDYGYTF
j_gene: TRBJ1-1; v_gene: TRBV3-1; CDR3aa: CASSQLDREAFF
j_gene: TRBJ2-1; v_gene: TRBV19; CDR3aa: CASMSEGGRYNEQFF
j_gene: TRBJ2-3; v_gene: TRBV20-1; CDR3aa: CSARAQVPSTDTQYF
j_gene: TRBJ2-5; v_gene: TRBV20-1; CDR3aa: CSAGRRGQVVGETQYF
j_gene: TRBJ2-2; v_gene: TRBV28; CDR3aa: CAGSKNTGELFF
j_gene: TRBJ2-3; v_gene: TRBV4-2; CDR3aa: CASSLGLAGPDTQYF
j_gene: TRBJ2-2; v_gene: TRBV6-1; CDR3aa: CASKRSRAGELFF
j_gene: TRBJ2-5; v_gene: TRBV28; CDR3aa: CASTEREVETQYF
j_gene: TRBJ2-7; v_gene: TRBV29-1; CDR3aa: CSVDGPSGEQYF
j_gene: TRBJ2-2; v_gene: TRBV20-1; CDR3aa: CSARALGPTITGELFF
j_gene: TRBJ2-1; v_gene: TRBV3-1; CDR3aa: CASSRGTSGRTDYNEQFF
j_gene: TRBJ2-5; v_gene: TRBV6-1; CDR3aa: CASSPGRNQETQYF
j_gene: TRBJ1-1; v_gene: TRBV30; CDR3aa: CAWSAGAVAFF
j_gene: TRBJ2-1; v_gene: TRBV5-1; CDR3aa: CASSLIGQIYEQFF
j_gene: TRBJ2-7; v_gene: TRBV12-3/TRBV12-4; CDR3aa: CASSPGGDTYEQYF
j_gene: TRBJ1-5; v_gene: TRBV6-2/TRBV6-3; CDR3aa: CASSEAGGDQPQHF
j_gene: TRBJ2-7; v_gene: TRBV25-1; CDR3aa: CASSHHSGAYEQYF
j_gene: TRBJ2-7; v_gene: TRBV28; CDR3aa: CASSLPSGQGSAEQYF
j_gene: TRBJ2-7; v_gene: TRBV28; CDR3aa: CASSLGVDYEQYF
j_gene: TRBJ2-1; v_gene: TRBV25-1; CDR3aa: CASSLGQGVFF
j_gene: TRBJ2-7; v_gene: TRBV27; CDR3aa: CASSLTLAIHEQYF
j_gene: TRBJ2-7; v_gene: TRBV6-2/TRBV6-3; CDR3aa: CASSYRVGQHEQYF
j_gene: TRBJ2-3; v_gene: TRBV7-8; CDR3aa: CASSFKGADTQYF
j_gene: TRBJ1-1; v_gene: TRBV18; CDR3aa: CASSPLDRGLDTEASF
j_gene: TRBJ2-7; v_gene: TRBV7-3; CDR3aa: CASSLLPGSTYEQYF
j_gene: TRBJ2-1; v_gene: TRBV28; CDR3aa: CASSFRVGAEYTRQIGYNEQFF
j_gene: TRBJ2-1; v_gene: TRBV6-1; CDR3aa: CASSAPGTSTSSYNEQFF
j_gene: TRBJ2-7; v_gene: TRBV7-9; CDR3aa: CASSLPRESSYEQYF
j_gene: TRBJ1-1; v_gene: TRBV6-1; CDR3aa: CAGRGTLNTEAFF
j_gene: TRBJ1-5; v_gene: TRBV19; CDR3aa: CASSGSLGSPQHF
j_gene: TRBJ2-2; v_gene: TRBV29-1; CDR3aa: CSVERAPNTGELFF